This TCR beta chain was found in a study of T cell repertoires in cytomegalovirus infection. Study-wide context: Evidence of both CMV infection and a matching HLA type came from public TCR beta signatures. Broader study findings: Carriage of CMV together with the relevant HLA was identifiable through cumulative public TCR beta family frequency. Dominant in the ex vivo response were TCR beta clonotypes restricted by HLA-C and specific for CMV.

TCRdb reprocessed the reads via MiXCR and lists one record per CDR3 protein. The data show about 260,000 distinct CDR3 sequences, 12% to 15% seen once. This clonotype was recorded at least ten times. The antigen remains unidentified. This CDR3 region has 15 residues. Trimming pared 1 base from V and 2 bases from J, leaving 11 bases between. Germline values: CDR1 LGHNA, CDR2 YNFKEQ. The chain has TRBV4-2 and TRBJ1-2, with D uncertain. This clonotype was obtained from a human donor in good health (CMV status not recorded). Some clones in this sample may be carry-over from other donors' samples. Material for sequencing was PBMCs. The CDR3 reads CASSQVSGENYGYTF. The CDR3 DNA follows: TGTGCCAGCAGCCAAGTATCTGGGGAAAACTATGGCTACACCTTC.